This T cell receptor (beta chain) appears in the sequencing data of a study of T-cell memory formation after mild COVID-19. Study context: Clusters were largely donor specific.

TCRalpha and TCRbeta libraries used 5'RACE with constant-segment primers and UMIs. TCRdb re-called the 5' RACE reads through MiXCR, storing one row per CDR3 protein. The table includes under 40,000 distinct CDR3 sequences, less than 8% detected once. CDR3 length: 14 amino acids. Germline V gene data show CDR1 as MNHEY and CDR2 as SVGEGT. The trim removed 2 bases at V and 5 bases at J, leaving 3 bases unmatched. The sample holds a few counts of this clonotype. This chain joins TRBV6-2 or TRBV6-3 and TRBJ2-3, with 8 bases matching TRBD2. The sequence derives from an adult who had mild COVID-19 (a few samples of this study predate the infection). Cell type and time point are not known. Input material: PBMCs or a T cell subset sorted from them (not recorded which). CDR3: CASSYVLAGDTQYF. In DNA form, the CDR3 reads TGTGCCAGCAGTTACGTCCTAGCGGGAGATACGCAGTATTTT.